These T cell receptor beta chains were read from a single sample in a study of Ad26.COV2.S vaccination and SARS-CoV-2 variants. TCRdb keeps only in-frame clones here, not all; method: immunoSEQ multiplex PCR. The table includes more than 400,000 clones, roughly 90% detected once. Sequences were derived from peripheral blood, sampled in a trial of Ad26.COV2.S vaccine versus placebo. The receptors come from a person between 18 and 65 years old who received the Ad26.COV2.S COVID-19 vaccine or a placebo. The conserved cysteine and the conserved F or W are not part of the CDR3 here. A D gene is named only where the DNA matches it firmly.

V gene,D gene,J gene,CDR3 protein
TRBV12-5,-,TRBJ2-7,ASGFTSGALSEQY
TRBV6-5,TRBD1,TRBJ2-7,ASSQDRYHEQY
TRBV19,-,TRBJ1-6,ASSIEAGRPSPLH
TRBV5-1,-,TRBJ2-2,ASTGTPNTGELF
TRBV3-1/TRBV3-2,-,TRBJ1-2,ASSQMNGYT
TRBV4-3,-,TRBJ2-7,ASSQDSGIGYEQY
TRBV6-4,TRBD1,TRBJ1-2,ASSRTGSYGYT
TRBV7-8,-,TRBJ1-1,ASAKGGGGFEAF
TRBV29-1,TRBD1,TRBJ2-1,RGQDTYNEQF
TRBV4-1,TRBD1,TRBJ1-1,ASSLKQGAGTEAF
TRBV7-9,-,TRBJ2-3,ASSLVAYSTDTQY
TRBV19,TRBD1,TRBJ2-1,ASSIEGRGNEQF
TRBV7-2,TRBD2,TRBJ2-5,ASSRALAGGGQTQY
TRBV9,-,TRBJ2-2,ASSALWASGAGELF
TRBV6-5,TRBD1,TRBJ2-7,ASRDRAPNYEQY
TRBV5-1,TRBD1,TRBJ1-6,ASSLKGGGRSPLH
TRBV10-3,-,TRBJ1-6,AISSQDNSPLH
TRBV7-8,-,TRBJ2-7,ASSPGAPYEQY
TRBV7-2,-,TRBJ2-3,ASSLKPSGGTSTDTQY
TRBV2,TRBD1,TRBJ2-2,ASTSGTGSSGVLTGELF
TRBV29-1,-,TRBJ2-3,SARWGSHTDTQY
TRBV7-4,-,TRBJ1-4,ASSLVGNGRKKLF